This T cell receptor beta chain was sequenced for a study of T cells after somatic rescue of genetic block. Turning to this clone: The same CDR3 can be traced to other DNA sequences in this sample.

The CDR3 loop spans 13 amino acids. CDR1 and CDR2 from the germline V gene are SNHLY and FYNNEI. Trimming left V 4 bases short and J 2 bases short, with 8 bases between. Some clones are missing from TCRdb's copy, which holds only in-frame ones; the method was immunoSEQ multiplex PCR. The table includes 70,000 or so clones, 92% detected once. This rearrangement joins TRBV2 to TRBJ2-5; D possibly corresponds to TRBD1 (6 bases). The specimen sequenced was peripheral blood mononuclear cells (PBMCs). This TCR derives from a man in his forties. The CDR3 DNA sequence: TGTGCCAGCAGTGGGACAGTTCAAGAGACCCAGTACTTC. Protein product: CASSGTVQETQYF.